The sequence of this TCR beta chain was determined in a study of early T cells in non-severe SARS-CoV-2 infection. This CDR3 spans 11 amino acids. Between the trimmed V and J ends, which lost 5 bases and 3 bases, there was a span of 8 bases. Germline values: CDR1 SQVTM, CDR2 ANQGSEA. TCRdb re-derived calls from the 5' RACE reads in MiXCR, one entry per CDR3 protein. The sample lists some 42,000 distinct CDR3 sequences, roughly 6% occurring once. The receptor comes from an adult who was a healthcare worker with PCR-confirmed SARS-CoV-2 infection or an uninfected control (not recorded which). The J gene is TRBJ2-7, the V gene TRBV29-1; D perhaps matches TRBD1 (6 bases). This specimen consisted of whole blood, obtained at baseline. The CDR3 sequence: CSVTDSYEQYF. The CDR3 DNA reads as TGCAGCGTTACGGACAGCTACGAGCAGTACTTC.